The 31 T cell receptor beta chains in this list originate from one sample, sequenced in a study of blood T cell repertoires in COVID-19. Method: immunoSEQ multiplex PCR; TCRdb's copy keeps in-frame clones and lacks some. The sample lists around 50,000 clones; roughly 91% were seen once. The sequenced sample was peripheral blood. These receptors came from a man aged 45-65 years with active COVID-19.

This chain links TRBV7-9 with TRBJ2-7; D may be TRBD1 (8 bases). The CDR3 extends over 15 amino acids. V shed 2 bases and J shed 5 bases, with 16 bases lying between them. Germline values: CDR1 SEHNR, CDR2 FQNEAQ (reference sequence). CDR3 protein: CASSLSGGQGNEQYF. The CDR3 DNA sequence: TGTGCCAGCAGCTTATCGGGAGGACAGGGCAACGAGCAGTACTTC. Full variable domain (rest looked up from reference TRBV7-9 and TRBJ2-7): DTGVSQNPRHKITKRGQNVTFRCDPISEHNRLYWYRQTLGQGPEFLTYFQNEAQLEKSRLLSDRFSAERPKGSFSTLEIQRTEQGDSAMYLCASSLSGGQGNEQYFGPGTRLTVT.

The chain is built from TRBV5-1 and TRBJ1-2; D unclear. Trimming took 6 bases from V and 9 from J, leaving 18 bases between them. The germline CDR1 and CDR2 sequences are SGHRS and YFSETQ. CDR3 size: 13 residues. The CDR3, as DNA: TGCGCCAGCACCATGGAGCAAGGTTATAGCTACACCTTC. It translates to CASTMEQGYSYTF.

The gene calls are TRBV19 and TRBJ2-2; tentatively, D is TRBD1 (5 bases). The CDR3 contains 15 residues. Germline V CDR1 and CDR2: LNHDA, SQIVND (reference sequence). V lost 10 bases and J lost 0, with 15 bases in between. CDR3 amino acids: CATCRANPNTGELFF. In DNA, the CDR3 is TGTGCCACCTGCAGGGCCAATCCGAACACCGGGGAGCTGTTTTTT.

The chain combines TRBV4-2 with TRBJ2-1, with 7 positions matching TRBD1. The CDR3 extends over 17 amino acids. Germline V gene sequence: CDR1 LGHNA, CDR2 YNFKEQ. Trimming cost V 0 bases and J 7 bases; bases outside gene matches: 12. The CDR3 here is CASSQDLVGRGLNEQFF. Here the CDR3 DNA reads TGTGCCAGCAGCCAAGACCTCGTTGGTAGGGGGCTAAATGAGCAGTTCTTC.

This chain uses TRBV18 with TRBJ1-2; no clear D. Trimming took 2 bases from V and 8 from J, leaving 18 bases between them. Per the germline V gene, CDR1 is KGHSH and CDR2 is LQKENI. The CDR3 runs 15 residues. For the CDR3, the DNA is TGTGCCAGCTCACCAGGATCCGGGAGGATGAGCGGCTACACCTTC. Its protein is CASSPGSGRMSGYTF.

This clone was counted once. The chain has TRBV11-3 and TRBJ2-1, with 8 bases that match TRBD2. This CDR3 has 16 amino acids. The V segment lost 5 bases and the J segment 6 bases; nucleotides outside the gene matches: 12. Germline CDR1 SGHNT, CDR2 YENEEA. The CDR3 coding sequence is TGTGCCAGCAGCCGGTCGGGTAGCGGGATTGGCAATGAGCAGTTCTTC. Its protein product is CASSRSGSGIGNEQFF.

This clone was seen once. The chain is built from TRBV5-4 and TRBJ2-3; D possibly corresponds to TRBD2 (7 bases). V lost 6 bases and J lost 5, with 19 bases in between. This CDR3 spans 15 amino acids. Germline V gene lookup returns CDR1 SGHNT and CDR2 YYREEE (reference sequence). The CDR3 is CASTPDRRGGDTQYF. CDR3 DNA sequence: TGTGCCAGCACCCCCGACAGGAGGGGGGGAGATACGCAGTATTTT.

This clone was observed once. V gene TRBV4-1 combines with J gene TRBJ2-1; 8 bases line up with TRBD2. This CDR3 has 15 amino acids. Germline CDR1 MGHRA, CDR2 YSYEKL. The V and J ends lost 1 base and 8 bases, in that order; junction bases with no gene match: 7. The CDR3 nucleotides read TGCGCCAGCAGCCAAGGCGGACTAGCCCGCTATGAGCAGTTCTTC. This encodes CASSQGGLARYEQFF.

The chain is built from TRBV5-4 and TRBJ2-7, with no clear D. The germline V gene has CDR1 SGHNT and CDR2 YYREEE (reference sequence). The CDR3 runs 12 residues. V was pared by 0 bases and J by 7 bases, with 8 bases between. CDR3 sequence reads: CASSLEAREQYF. CDR3 sequence (DNA): TGTGCCAGCAGCTTGGAGGCGAGGGAGCAGTACTTC.

This clone was seen a few times. V and J are TRBV7-9 and TRBJ1-3; D not resolved. The CDR3 spans 12 residues. Trimming removed 3 bases at V and 3 bases at J, with 3 bases between. Germline V gene sequence: CDR1 SEHNR, CDR2 FQNEAQ (reference sequence). CDR3 in amino acids: CASSFGGNTIYF. The DNA of the CDR3 is TGTGCCAGCAGCTTCGGTGGAAACACCATATATTTT.

The chain carries TRBV6-2 or TRBV6-3 and TRBJ2-6; D unresolved. Germline assignment: CDR1 MNHEY and CDR2 SVGEGT. There are 16 residues in the CDR3. V was trimmed by 2 bases and J by 1 base, leaving 9 bases between them. The CDR3, as DNA: TGTGCCAGCAGTTACGATTCGAGGTCTGGGGCCAACGTCCTGACTTTC. It yields the protein CASSYDSRSGANVLTF.

The gene calls are TRBV7-9 and TRBJ2-1; TRBD2 matches 12 bases. The CDR3 runs 16 residues. Germline V CDR1 and CDR2: SEHNR, FQNEAQ (reference sequence). The V segment lost 10 bases and the J segment 7 bases; nucleotides outside the gene matches: 14. The CDR3 bases are TGTGCCATCAGACTAGCGGGAGTAAGGGGCGTAAATGAGCAGTTCTTC. Translating gives CAIRLAGVRGVNEQFF.

In its sample, this clone was seen once. The genes are TRBV7-2 and TRBJ2-1; the D gene is possibly TRBD2 (7 bases). The V end lost 5 bases, the J end lost 0 bases, and 17 bases lay between the germline ends. The CDR3 is 17 residues long. Germline-derived CDR1 and CDR2 are SGHTA and FQGNSA. The CDR3 coding sequence is TGTGCCAGCAGCCTAAGGGGGGGGGCCCCCTCCTACAATGAGCAGTTCTTC. Amino acids: CASSLRGGAPSYNEQFF. The full variable domain, in which reference TRBV7-2 and TRBJ2-1 provide the parts outside the CDR3, is GAGVSQSPSNKVTEKGKDVELRCDPISGHTALYWYRQSLGQGLEFLIYFQGNSAPDKSGLPSDRFSAERTGGSVSTLTIQRTQQEDSAVYLCASSLRGGAPSYNEQFFGPGTRLTVL.

This chain links TRBV5-4 with TRBJ2-7; 9 bases align to TRBD1. From germline, CDR1 is SGHNT and CDR2 YYREEE (reference sequence). CDR3 size: 14 residues. V was pared by 4 bases and J by 6 bases, with 8 bases of the junction left unmatched. The CDR3 spells CASSLPTGGSEQYF. The CDR3 DNA reads TGTGCCAGCAGCCTGCCGACAGGGGGTAGCGAGCAGTACTTC.

The rearrangement joins TRBV9 to TRBJ2-3, with 10 nucleotides matching TRBD1. CDR3 size: 15 residues. CDR1 and CDR2 (germline): SGDLS, YYNGEE. Losses at the gene ends were 4 bases for V and 4 bases for J; bases not matched to a gene: 6. The DNA for the CDR3 is TGTGCCAGCAGCTTTTCCGGGACAGGGGCAGATACGCAGTATTTT. It translates to CASSFSGTGADTQYF.

The V call is TRBV12-5, the J call TRBJ1-1; TRBD1 might be the D (5 bases). This CDR3 has 15 residues. Trimming removed 0 bases from V and 7 bases from J, with 15 bases in between. Germline V gives CDR1 LGHNT, CDR2 FRNRAP. CDR3 region: CASGLVLQGGGEAFF. CDR3 DNA: TGTGCTAGTGGTTTGGTACTGCAGGGCGGGGGTGAAGCTTTCTTT.

The chain joins TRBV5-4 to TRBJ1-2; TRBD1 aligns across 9 bases. The ends lost 2 bases at V and 5 bases at J; junction bases unmatched: 7. The CDR3 length is 15 residues. CDR1 SGHNT and CDR2 YYREEE come from the germline V gene (reference sequence). Here the CDR3 DNA reads TGTGCCAGCAGCTTCAGGACAGGGGTGGAATATGGCTACACCTTC. It specifies CASSFRTGVEYGYTF.

This clone was observed a single time. The genes are TRBV7-2 and TRBJ2-7, with 7 bases identical to TRBD2. Germline V gene data show CDR1 as SGHTA and CDR2 as FQGNSA. Trimming removed 0 bases from V and 9 bases from J; junction bases left unmatched: 17. The CDR3 consists of 17 residues. Written as DNA, the CDR3 is TGTGCCAGCAGCTTAGCCAGCGTGCTGAGCGGGACCATAGGGCAGTACTTC. Encoded protein: CASSLASVLSGTIGQYF.

This chain joins TRBV2 and TRBJ2-1; 8 bases are a match to TRBD2. Unmatched junction bases numbered 11, after V lost 7 bases and J lost 3 bases. The CDR3 has 16 residues. CDR1 SNHLY and CDR2 FYNNEI come from the germline V gene. The CDR3 is CASTGTRIPGYNEQFF. The CDR3 nucleotides are TGTGCCAGCACCGGGACTAGGATTCCAGGCTACAATGAGCAGTTCTTC.

CDR3 sequence (DNA): TGTGCCAGTAGTTCCTGGCCCGCGGGGGGGGCGGCCTACAATGAGCAGTTCTTC. Amino acid sequence: CASSSWPAGGAAYNEQFF. The chain combines TRBV19 with TRBJ2-1, with 9 bases aligning to TRBD2. CDR3 size: 18 residues. J was trimmed by 2 bases and V by 5 bases; bases with no gene match: 13. Germline CDR1 LNHDA, CDR2 SQIVND (reference sequence).

This clone has a handful of counts. The chain carries TRBV29-1 and TRBJ1-5; D uncertain. There are 13 residues in the CDR3. Deletions cut 4 bases from V and 4 bases from J, with 11 bases between. CDR1 SQVTM and CDR2 ANQGSEA come from the germline V gene. CDR3 coding DNA: TGCAGCGTTGCGGTGGAGGGAAATCAGCCCCAGCATTTT. Translating it yields CSVAVEGNQPQHF. The complete variable domain, with remaining parts taken from reference TRBV29-1 and TRBJ1-5, reads SAVISQKPSRDICQRGTSLTIQCQVDSQVTMMFWYRQQPGQSLTLIATANQGSEATYESGFVIDKFPISRPNLTFSTLTVSNMSPEDSSIYLCSVAVEGNQPQHFGDGTRLSIL.

The gene calls are TRBV18 and TRBJ2-6, with a possible D match to TRBD2 (6 bases). Looked up from germline, CDR1 is KGHSH and CDR2 is LQKENI. Trimming cost V 8 bases and J 0 bases, with 14 bases left between them. This CDR3 region has 16 residues. As DNA, the CDR3 is TGTGCCAGCACAACGGGACTTAGCTCTGGGGCCAACGTCCTGACTTTC. It specifies CASTTGLSSGANVLTF.

The J gene is TRBJ2-7, the V gene TRBV19; TRBD1 matches at 9 bases. After removal of 6 bases from V and 5 bases from J, the junction contained 11 bases not matched to a gene. CDR3 size: 15 residues. In germline, CDR1 is LNHDA, CDR2 SQIVND (reference sequence). CDR3 sequence reads: CASSMLGQGSHEQYF. The DNA of the CDR3 is TGTGCCAGTAGCATGTTGGGACAGGGATCCCACGAGCAGTACTTC.

The J gene is TRBJ2-6, the V gene TRBV6-5; the D is unclear. V lost 6 bases to trimming and J lost 0 bases, with 9 bases between them. The germline V gene has CDR1 MNHEY and CDR2 SVGAGI. CDR3 length: 15 residues. Written as DNA, the CDR3 is TGTGCCAGCAGGCAACTGAGCTCTGGGGCCAACGTCCTGACTTTC. It is translated as CASRQLSSGANVLTF.

The chain links TRBV6-4 to TRBJ2-3; 7 bases line up with TRBD2. CDR3 length: 14 residues. V lost 4 bases to trimming and J lost 5 bases; unmatched junction nucleotides: 6. Germline V gene sequence: CDR1 MRHNA, CDR2 SNTAGT. The CDR3 nucleotides read TGTGCCAGCAGTGTGGGAGCGGGATTAGATACGCAGTATTTT. Its translation is CASSVGAGLDTQYF.

The rearrangement links TRBV5-1 to TRBJ2-7, with a weak D call TRBD1 (5 bases). Trimming took 0 bases from V and 4 from J, leaving 14 bases between them. CDR1 is SGHRS and CDR2 is YFSETQ in the germline V gene. The CDR3 covers 15 residues. CDR3 region: CASSLGGRAVYEQYF. The CDR3 nucleotides read TGCGCCAGCAGCTTGGGCGGCAGGGCAGTATACGAGCAGTACTTC.

This chain links TRBV12-3 or TRBV12-4 with TRBJ2-7; 7 nucleotides align to TRBD1. The CDR3 loop spans 13 amino acids. The J segment lost 4 bases and the V segment lost 4 bases, leaving 4 bases of the junction unmatched. CDR3 sequence: CASSSGDSYEQYF. CDR3 nucleotides: TGTGCCAGCAGTTCAGGGGACAGTTACGAGCAGTACTTC.

The CDR3 DNA follows: TGTGCCACCAGTGACCCCGGGAGGAACACCGGGGAGCTGTTTTTT. It is translated as CATSDPGRNTGELFF. The V and J genes are TRBV24-1 and TRBJ2-2; tentative D call: TRBD2 (6 bases). CDR3 length: 15 residues. The germline V gene has CDR1 KGHDR and CDR2 SFDVKD. V was shortened by 4 bases and J by 1 base, with 9 bases between the two germline ends.

The rearrangement uses TRBV9 and TRBJ2-1; D might be TRBD2 (5 bases). The ends were cut back, 4 bases at V and 9 bases at J, with 17 bases in the middle. This CDR3 contains 14 residues. Germline V gene data show CDR1 as SGDLS and CDR2 as YYNGEE. The CDR3 spells CASSFRVEGGEQFF. CDR3 nucleotide sequence: TGTGCCAGCAGCTTTAGGGTAGAGGGCGGTGAGCAGTTCTTC. Full variable domain (remainder filled in from reference TRBV9 and TRBJ2-1): DSGVTQTPKHLITATGQRVTLRCSPRSGDLSVYWYQQSLDQGLQFLIQYYNGEERAKGNILERFSAQQFPDLHSELNLSSLELGDSALYFCASSFRVEGGEQFFGPGTRLTVL.

This clone was picked up one time. The V gene is TRBV2, the J gene TRBJ2-7, with 9 bases aligning to TRBD1. After removal of 3 bases from V and 2 bases from J, the junction contained 5 bases not matched to a gene. The CDR3 covers 15 residues. In germline, CDR1 is SNHLY, CDR2 FYNNEI. CDR3 coding DNA: TGTGCCAGCAGTGACGCGGGACAGGGTACCTACGAGCAGTACTTC. Translation gives CASSDAGQGTYEQYF.

The J gene is TRBJ2-1, the V gene TRBV5-1, with 13 bases lining up with TRBD2. The germline V gene encodes CDR1 SGHRS and CDR2 YFSETQ. V shed 2 bases and J 4 bases; nucleotides not matched to a gene: 12. The CDR3 runs to 19 residues. The CDR3 DNA reads TGCGCCAGCAGCTTTTCCATTGGACTAGCGGGGGCCAATTACAATGAGCAGTTCTTC. Amino acid sequence: CASSFSIGLAGANYNEQFF.